Listed below are T cell receptor beta chains from one sample, sequenced in a study of shared clonotypes between healthy human individuals. The table came from immunoSEQ multiplex PCR; TCRdb's copy has only in-frame clones and leaves some out. The sample shows 640,000 or so clones, about 78% of them seen only once. Material for sequencing was memory CD4+ T cells sorted from blood. The receptors stem from a woman in her twenties or thirties in good health. CDR3s include the opening cysteine and the closing phenylalanine or tryptophan. Fields, in order: D gene, clone size, V gene, J gene, CDR3 protein, CDR3 DNA. The D gene is left open where the match is weak. A row's size may be missing; if present it is once, few, many or a size class.

d_call: NA; clone_size: NA; v_call: TRBV6-5; j_call: TRBJ1-2; cdr3_aa: CASSLPSGNYGYTF; cdr3_nt: TGTGCCAGCAGTTTGCCCTCGGGCAACTATGGCTACACCTTC
d_call: NA; clone_size: NA; v_call: TRBV7-3; j_call: TRBJ2-7; cdr3_aa: CASSFPPAPEQYF; cdr3_nt: TGTGCCAGCAGCTTTCCGCCGGCCCCCGAGCAGTACTTC
d_call: TRBD1; clone_size: NA; v_call: TRBV30; j_call: TRBJ1-5; cdr3_aa: CAWGPQGDQPQHF; cdr3_nt: TGTGCCTGGGGACCACAGGGGGATCAGCCCCAGCATTTT
d_call: NA; clone_size: NA; v_call: TRBV2; j_call: TRBJ1-4; cdr3_aa: CASSETGGGNEKLFF; cdr3_nt: TGTGCCAGCAGTGAAACGGGAGGGGGTAATGAAAAACTGTTTTTT
d_call: TRBD1; clone_size: NA; v_call: TRBV28; j_call: TRBJ1-2; cdr3_aa: CASSLAGQGSGYTF; cdr3_nt: TGTGCCAGCAGTTTAGCTGGACAGGGCTCTGGCTACACCTTC
d_call: TRBD1; clone_size: NA; v_call: TRBV29-1; j_call: TRBJ1-4; cdr3_aa: CSVDGTGPNEKLFF; cdr3_nt: TGCAGCGTTGACGGGACAGGGCCTAATGAAAAACTGTTTTTT
d_call: NA; clone_size: few; v_call: TRBV6-1; j_call: TRBJ1-4; cdr3_aa: CASNRAEAEKLFF; cdr3_nt: TGTGCCAGCAACAGGGCGGAGGCTGAAAAACTGTTTTTT
d_call: NA; clone_size: NA; v_call: TRBV6-5; j_call: TRBJ2-5; cdr3_aa: CASSYGGTQYF; cdr3_nt: TGTGCCAGCAGTTACGGAGGGACCCAGTACTTC
d_call: NA; clone_size: NA; v_call: TRBV27; j_call: TRBJ2-6; cdr3_aa: CASSTLLGRANVLTF; cdr3_nt: TGTGCCAGCAGCACCCTTCTCGGGCGGGCCAACGTCCTGACTTTC
d_call: NA; clone_size: NA; v_call: TRBV9; j_call: TRBJ2-7; cdr3_aa: CASSVEVGGFDEQYF; cdr3_nt: TGTGCCAGCAGCGTAGAAGTAGGAGGGTTCGACGAGCAGTACTTC
d_call: NA; clone_size: NA; v_call: TRBV11-2; j_call: TRBJ1-1; cdr3_aa: CASSRTVNTEAFF; cdr3_nt: TGTGCCAGCAGCCGGACGGTGAACACTGAAGCTTTCTTT
d_call: NA; clone_size: NA; v_call: TRBV19; j_call: TRBJ1-5; cdr3_aa: CASTPRTDNQPQHF; cdr3_nt: TGTGCCAGTACCCCAAGGACAGACAATCAGCCCCAGCATTTT
d_call: TRBD1; clone_size: NA; v_call: TRBV11-2; j_call: TRBJ2-7; cdr3_aa: CASSPDRVGYEQYF; cdr3_nt: TGTGCCAGCAGCCCGGACAGGGTCGGCTACGAGCAGTACTTC
d_call: TRBD1; clone_size: once; v_call: TRBV5-1; j_call: TRBJ2-2; cdr3_aa: CASSWDRASTGELFF; cdr3_nt: TGCGCCAGCAGCTGGGACAGGGCGTCCACCGGGGAGCTGTTTTTT
d_call: NA; clone_size: NA; v_call: TRBV11-3; j_call: TRBJ2-1; cdr3_aa: CASSLRGGAYNEQFF; cdr3_nt: TGTGCCAGCAGCTTGAGGGGCGGCGCCTACAATGAGCAGTTCTTC
d_call: NA; clone_size: NA; v_call: TRBV21-1; j_call: TRBJ2-1; cdr3_aa: CASSKRDRGFSSYNEQFF; cdr3_nt: TGTGCCAGCAGCAAACGGGACAGGGGCTTCAGCTCCTACAATGAGCAGTTCTTC
d_call: TRBD2; clone_size: NA; v_call: TRBV27; j_call: TRBJ2-3; cdr3_aa: CASRGTSGRSHTQYF; cdr3_nt: TGTGCCAGCAGAGGAACTAGCGGGAGGTCCCATACGCAGTATTTT
d_call: NA; clone_size: NA; v_call: TRBV19; j_call: TRBJ2-1; cdr3_aa: CASTKHGSSSNEQFF; cdr3_nt: TGTGCCAGTACCAAGCACGGGTCCAGTAGCAATGAGCAGTTCTTC
d_call: TRBD1; clone_size: NA; v_call: TRBV18; j_call: TRBJ1-1; cdr3_aa: CASSQSTGVNTEAFF; cdr3_nt: TGTGCCAGCTCACAATCTACAGGGGTGAACACTGAAGCTTTCTTT
d_call: NA; clone_size: few; v_call: TRBV5-1; j_call: TRBJ2-5; cdr3_aa: CASRYGLQETQYF; cdr3_nt: TGCGCCAGCAGATATGGACTCCAAGAGACCCAGTACTTC
d_call: NA; clone_size: NA; v_call: TRBV4-1; j_call: TRBJ2-5; cdr3_aa: CASSQGPGGAETQYF; cdr3_nt: TGCGCCAGCAGCCAAGGCCCTGGGGGCGCCGAGACCCAGTACTTC
d_call: NA; clone_size: few; v_call: TRBV6-5; j_call: TRBJ1-1; cdr3_aa: CASTQGNTEAFF; cdr3_nt: TGTGCCAGCACACAGGGGAACACTGAAGCTTTCTTT
d_call: TRBD2; clone_size: NA; v_call: TRBV12-5; j_call: TRBJ2-7; cdr3_aa: CASGPPGTSGSRYYEQYF; cdr3_nt: TGTGCTAGTGGTCCACCTGGGACTAGCGGGAGTAGGTACTACGAGCAGTACTTC
d_call: NA; clone_size: NA; v_call: TRBV7-8; j_call: TRBJ1-4; cdr3_aa: CASSLASDPWGEKLFF; cdr3_nt: TGTGCCAGCAGCTTAGCGTCGGACCCCTGGGGTGAAAAACTGTTTTTT
d_call: NA; clone_size: NA; v_call: TRBV6-4; j_call: TRBJ2-7; cdr3_aa: CASSDSTAWWDEQYF; cdr3_nt: TGTGCCAGCAGTGACTCGACAGCGTGGTGGGACGAGCAGTACTTC
d_call: NA; clone_size: many; v_call: TRBV2; j_call: TRBJ2-7; cdr3_aa: CASLDTYEQYF; cdr3_nt: TGTGCCAGCCTTGATACCTACGAGCAGTACTTC
d_call: NA; clone_size: NA; v_call: TRBV7-9; j_call: TRBJ1-1; cdr3_aa: CASSFGQRMNTEAFF; cdr3_nt: TGTGCCAGCAGCTTCGGACAGAGGATGAACACTGAAGCTTTCTTT
d_call: NA; clone_size: few; v_call: TRBV29-1; j_call: TRBJ1-2; cdr3_aa: CSVNQGGDGYTF; cdr3_nt: TGCAGCGTGAACCAGGGAGGGGATGGCTACACCTTC
d_call: NA; clone_size: few; v_call: TRBV4-2; j_call: TRBJ1-6; cdr3_aa: CASSQDQNNSPLHF; cdr3_nt: TGTGCCAGCAGCCAAGATCAGAATAATTCACCCCTCCACTTT
d_call: TRBD2; clone_size: once; v_call: TRBV14; j_call: TRBJ2-1; cdr3_aa: CASSPLSGLAGVHEQFF; cdr3_nt: TGTGCCAGCAGCCCCCTATCAGGGCTAGCGGGAGTGCATGAGCAGTTCTTC
d_call: NA; clone_size: NA; v_call: TRBV28; j_call: TRBJ1-5; cdr3_aa: CASKTGAVNSDQPQHF; cdr3_nt: TGTGCCAGTAAGACCGGGGCCGTCAACAGTGATCAGCCCCAGCATTTT
d_call: NA; clone_size: NA; v_call: TRBV7-9; j_call: TRBJ1-4; cdr3_aa: CASSIGGATNEKLFF; cdr3_nt: TGTGCCAGCAGCATCGGAGGTGCAACTAATGAAAAACTGTTTTTT
d_call: TRBD1; clone_size: NA; v_call: TRBV28; j_call: TRBJ2-7; cdr3_aa: CASNRDRISYEQYF; cdr3_nt: TGTGCCAGCAACCGGGACAGGATCTCCTACGAGCAGTACTTC
d_call: NA; clone_size: few; v_call: TRBV19; j_call: TRBJ2-3; cdr3_aa: CASSIREMLLTDTQYF; cdr3_nt: TGTGCCAGTAGTATAAGGGAAATGCTATTGACAGATACGCAGTATTTT
d_call: TRBD1; clone_size: NA; v_call: TRBV18; j_call: TRBJ1-2; cdr3_aa: CASSRTGQGGLKNYGYTF; cdr3_nt: TGTGCCAGCTCACGGACGGGACAGGGCGGTCTGAAAAACTATGGCTACACCTTC
d_call: TRBD1; clone_size: few; v_call: TRBV11-2; j_call: TRBJ2-7; cdr3_aa: CASSDRGPSEQYF; cdr3_nt: TGTGCCAGTTCGGACAGGGGGCCTAGCGAGCAGTACTTC
d_call: NA; clone_size: NA; v_call: TRBV19; j_call: TRBJ2-7; cdr3_aa: CASSIPPAGTSEQYF; cdr3_nt: TGTGCCAGTAGTATCCCCCCAGCGGGCACTAGCGAGCAGTACTTC